These 19 T cell receptor beta chains came from one sample sequenced in a study of blood T cell repertoires in COVID-19. Using immunoSEQ multiplex PCR, the repertoire was profiled, and TCRdb retains in-frame clones only, with some absent. The data contain around 260,000 clones, over 75% of them seen just once; the ten biggest clones take up 1.1%. The specimen was PBMCs or T cells enriched from blood (not recorded which). The source of these receptors is a woman in her twenties or thirties who had recovered from COVID-19.

The chain is built from TRBV7-3 and TRBJ1-2, with 9 nucleotides matching TRBD1. The CDR3 extends over 16 amino acids. With 2 bases clipped from V and 2 bases from J, the junction kept 6 bases outside the gene matches. Germline CDR1 SGHTA, CDR2 FQGTGA. The CDR3 region is CASSLYLTGGNYGYTF. The CDR3 bases are TGTGCCAGCAGCTTATATCTTACAGGGGGCAACTATGGCTACACCTTC. The variable domain in full, with the rest retrieved from reference TRBV7-3 and TRBJ1-2, is GAGVSQTPSNKVTEKGKYVELRCDPISGHTALYWYRQSLGQGPEFLIYFQGTGAADDSGLPNDRFFAVRPEGSVSTLKIQRTERGDSAVYLCASSLYLTGGNYGYTFGSGTRLTVV.

A single count supports this clone. V and J are TRBV30 and TRBJ1-1; the D is unclear. The CDR3 is 12 residues long. Germline V lookup: CDR1 GTSNPN, CDR2 SVGIG (reference sequence). V lost 0 bases to trimming and J lost 3 bases, with 5 bases between them. In DNA, the CDR3 is TGTGCCTGGAGTGTACTCGACACTGAAGCTTTCTTT. Protein sequence: CAWSVLDTEAFF.

This clone was recorded once. The chain links TRBV28 to TRBJ1-1, with D maybe TRBD1 (5 bases). The germline V gene encodes CDR1 MDHEN and CDR2 SYDVKM. V lost 5 bases to trimming and J lost 6 bases, with 16 bases between them. The CDR3 extends over 14 amino acids. CDR3 amino acids: CASSLRGTRSEAFF. The DNA for the CDR3 is TGTGCCAGCAGTCTCCGGGGGACCAGATCTGAAGCTTTCTTT.

This clone appeared a single time. The gene calls are TRBV7-9 and TRBJ1-3; D is uncertain. The V gene's germline CDR1 is SEHNR and CDR2 FQNEAQ (reference sequence). V lost 2 bases to trimming and J lost 0 bases, with 8 bases between them. This CDR3 is 15 amino acids long. CDR3 nucleotides: TGTGCCAGCAGCTTATGGGAGACCTCTGGAAACACCATATATTTT. This codes for CASSLWETSGNTIYF.

The V gene is TRBV7-6, the J gene TRBJ2-5; 10 positions match TRBD2. The germline V gene encodes CDR1 SGHVS and CDR2 FNYEAQ. J gave up 1 base and V 5 bases, and 4 bases lay outside the gene matches. The CDR3 consists of 15 residues. The CDR3 DNA follows: TGTGCCAGCAGCCCGTTAGCGGGGGGCCAAGAGACCCAGTACTTC. This codes for CASSPLAGGQETQYF.

The V call is TRBV28, the J call TRBJ1-1, with 10 bases identical to TRBD1. The length of the CDR3 is 16 residues. With V trimmed by 5 bases and J by 0 bases, 6 bases remained unmatched. Germline loops: CDR1 MDHEN, CDR2 SYDVKM. The CDR3 DNA reads TGTGCCAGCAGTCCTCTAGGGACAGGGGTGAACACTGAAGCTTTCTTT. This sequence encodes CASSPLGTGVNTEAFF.

The gene calls are TRBV5-5 and TRBJ1-4, with TRBD1 matching 7 bases. The germline gives CDR1 SGHKS, CDR2 YYEKEE (reference sequence). The V segment lost 0 bases and the J segment 5 bases; nucleotides outside the gene matches: 7. This CDR3 comprises 16 residues. The DNA for the CDR3 is TGTGCCAGCAGCTTGGCCCTGACAGGGATCAATGAAAAACTGTTTTTT. It translates to CASSLALTGINEKLFF.

V gene TRBV19 combines with J gene TRBJ1-2; D not resolved. The CDR3 length is 16 residues. The ends were cut back, 3 bases at V and 3 bases at J, with 17 bases in the middle. Germline CDR1 LNHDA, CDR2 SQIVND (reference sequence). CDR3 residues: CASSIAAHPEYYGYTF. CDR3 nucleotide sequence: TGTGCCAGTAGTATCGCGGCACACCCAGAGTACTATGGCTACACCTTC.

The CDR3 region has the DNA TGTGCCAGCAGAGACAGCGACACAGATACGCAGTATTTT. Its translation: CASRDSDTDTQYF. J is TRBJ2-3 and V is TRBV27; D perhaps matches TRBD1 (5 bases). CDR1 and CDR2 (germline): MNHEY, SMNVEV (reference sequence). The CDR3 runs to 13 residues. Trimming took 6 bases from V and 2 from J, leaving 9 bases between them.

V gene TRBV16 combines with J gene TRBJ2-7; 7 nucleotides agree with TRBD2. The CDR3 has 14 amino acids. V gave up 0 bases and J gave up 6 bases; unmatched junction bases: 5. Per germline, CDR1 KGHSY and CDR2 FQNENV. This chain's CDR3 is CASSQSKTSLEQYF. CDR3 sequence (DNA): TGTGCCAGCAGCCAATCAAAGACTAGCCTCGAGCAGTACTTC. Using reference TRBV16 and TRBJ2-7 for the parts outside the CDR3, the full variable domain is GEEVAQTPKHLVRGEGQKAKLYCAPIKGHSYVFWYQQVLKNEFKFLISFQNENVFDETGMPKERFSAKCLPNSPCSLEIQATKLEDSAVYFCASSQSKTSLEQYFGPGTRLTVT.

V is TRBV13 and J is TRBJ2-4, with 11 bases aligning to TRBD2. The junction had 8 bases not matched to a gene; V was cut back by 5 bases and J by 8 bases. There are 15 residues in the CDR3. Germline values: CDR1 PRHDT, CDR2 FYEKMQ (reference sequence). The CDR3 is CASSPLSGRAYIQYF. The DNA for the CDR3 is TGTGCCAGCAGCCCCCTTAGCGGGAGGGCGTACATTCAGTACTTC.

V gene TRBV6-2 or TRBV6-3 combines with J gene TRBJ2-4, with 11 bases lining up with TRBD2. The germline V gene has CDR1 MNHEY and CDR2 SVGEGT. Trimming removed 2 bases from V and 0 bases from J; junction bases left unmatched: 9. CDR3 length: 19 residues. CDR3 sequence reads: CASSYVLAGAPLAKNIQYF. CDR3 bases: TGTGCCAGCAGTTACGTACTAGCGGGAGCTCCCCTAGCCAAAAACATTCAGTACTTC.

The chain employs TRBV2 and TRBJ2-7; the match to TRBD2 covers 8 bases. The CDR3 length is 14 residues. CDR1 is SNHLY and CDR2 is FYNNEI in the germline V gene. Trimming removed 2 bases from V and 2 bases from J; junction bases left unmatched: 2. CDR3: CASSERGGAYEQYF. In nucleotides, the CDR3 is TGTGCCAGCAGTGAACGGGGGGGTGCCTACGAGCAGTACTTC.

Concerning this clone itself: The same CDR3 arises from other DNA sequences in this sample as well. CDR3 amino acids: CASSQREGAYEQYF. As DNA, the CDR3 is TGTGCCAGCAGCCAGCGGGAGGGAGCCTACGAGCAGTACTTC. This chain links TRBV5-5 with TRBJ2-7; 10 positions match TRBD2. This CDR3 has 14 residues. CDR1 SGHKS and CDR2 YYEKEE come from the germline V gene (reference sequence). V gave up 4 bases and J gave up 2 bases; unmatched junction bases: 3.

The J gene is TRBJ2-1, the V gene TRBV7-3; maybe TRBD2 (5 bases). V lost 2 bases, J lost 8 bases, and 13 bases lay in between. The CDR3 has 14 residues. Per the germline V gene, CDR1 is SGHTA and CDR2 is FQGTGA. CDR3 DNA: TGTGCCAGCAGCTTACGTCCTAGCCGTGATGAGCAGTTCTTC. Protein sequence: CASSLRPSRDEQFF.

This clone was observed a few times. The rearrangement links TRBV30 to TRBJ1-2, with D tentatively TRBD1 (6 bases). The CDR3 runs 14 residues. Trimming stripped 4 bases from V and 1 base from J, with 13 bases between. The germline V gene has CDR1 GTSNPN and CDR2 SVGIG (reference sequence). CDR3 in amino acids: CAWIKGDRNYGYTF. CDR3 bases: TGTGCCTGGATTAAGGGGGACCGTAACTATGGCTACACCTTC.

This clone has just one count. The chain carries TRBV2 and TRBJ2-5, with D tentatively TRBD2 (6 bases). The CDR3 contains 15 residues. Trimming stripped 3 bases from V and 1 base from J, with 12 bases between. The germline gives CDR1 SNHLY, CDR2 FYNNEI. In nucleotides, the CDR3 is TGTGCCAGCAGTGATTTAGCGGAGACCCAAGAGACCCAGTACTTC. Translated, it gives CASSDLAETQETQYF.

This chain joins TRBV3-1 (or the pseudogene TRBV3-2) and TRBJ1-1; the D gene is possibly TRBD1 (6 bases). Germline loops: CDR1 LGHDT, CDR2 YNNKEL (reference sequence). Trimming cost V 0 bases and J 1 base, with 15 bases left between them. CDR3 length: 17 amino acids. The CDR3 nucleotides read TGTGCCAGCAGCCAAGAAAATCGGGGGGCGGAGAACACTGAAGCTTTCTTT. It codes for CASSQENRGAENTEAFF.

In its sample, this clone was seen a few times. The rearrangement uses TRBV10-1 and TRBJ2-2; possibly TRBD1 for D (5 bases). This CDR3 has 15 amino acids. Germline CDR1 reads WNHNN; CDR2 reads SYGVQD (reference sequence). Trimming removed 3 bases at V and 4 bases at J, with 12 bases between. The CDR3 sequence is CASSERRAGTGELFF. The CDR3 DNA follows: TGCGCCAGCAGTGAACGCAGGGCCGGCACCGGGGAGCTGTTTTTT.